The next 20 T cell receptor beta chains were all read from a single sample in a study of blood T cell repertoires in COVID-19. Sequenced by immunoSEQ multiplex PCR; TCRdb stores in-frame clones only, minus some. This sample has around 130,000 clones, with 84% found just once. The sequencing sample was made of peripheral blood. Receptor source: a man aged 55 to 70 with acute or convalescent COVID-19.

This chain links TRBV3-1 (or the pseudogene TRBV3-2) with TRBJ1-2; 7 bases fit TRBD1. The CDR3 extends over 14 amino acids. The germline V gene encodes CDR1 LGHDT and CDR2 YNNKEL (reference sequence). V was clipped by 2 bases and J by 4 bases; unmatched bases: 4. CDR3 bases: TGTGCCAGCAGCCAACCGGGACAGTCCTATGGCTACACCTTC. Protein: CASSQPGQSYGYTF.

The chain joins TRBV12-3 or TRBV12-4 to TRBJ2-1, with 7 positions matching TRBD1. After removal of 6 bases from V and 11 bases from J, the junction contained 4 bases not matched to a gene. This CDR3 is 11 amino acids long. CDR3 amino acids: CASRTGAKQFF. CDR3 in DNA: TGTGCCAGCAGAACAGGGGCGAAGCAGTTCTTC.

The chain links TRBV6-1 to TRBJ2-1; TRBD2 matches 8 bases. J gave up 4 bases and V 2 bases, and 4 bases lay outside the gene matches. CDR1 and CDR2 from the germline V gene are MNHNS and SASEGT. The CDR3 loop spans 15 amino acids. CDR3 sequence reads: CASSESSGFYNEQFF. CDR3 DNA sequence: TGTGCCAGCAGTGAATCTAGCGGGTTTTACAATGAGCAGTTCTTC.

The CDR3 spells CASSRAGTLYTGELFF. DNA for the CDR3: TGTGCCAGCAGCCGGGCCGGGACACTATACACCGGGGAGCTGTTTTTT. The V and J genes are TRBV7-3 and TRBJ2-2, with D possibly being TRBD1 (6 bases). The CDR3 contains 16 residues. Between the trimmed V and J ends, which lost 5 bases and 3 bases, there was a span of 16 bases. Germline V CDR1 and CDR2: SGHTA, FQGTGA.

The genes are TRBV2 and TRBJ1-2, with a tentative D call TRBD1 (6 bases). Trimming shortened V by 5 bases and J by 8 bases, and 21 bases separated the two germline ends. This CDR3 has 15 amino acids. The germline V gene has CDR1 SNHLY and CDR2 FYNNEI. CDR3 residues: CASSPLQGAPIGYTF. CDR3 DNA: TGTGCCAGCAGTCCCCTACAGGGAGCCCCTATAGGCTACACCTTC.

V is TRBV10-1 and J is TRBJ2-2; 11 bases line up with TRBD2. With V trimmed by 3 bases and J by 1 base, 7 bases remained unmatched. Germline CDR1 reads WNHNN; CDR2 reads SYGVQD (reference sequence). CDR3 size: 18 residues. The CDR3 bases are TGCGCCAGCAGTGAACACGGTAGCGGGAGGGTGAACACCGGGGAGCTGTTTTTT. This sequence encodes CASSEHGSGRVNTGELFF.

V is TRBV19 and J is TRBJ1-5; no clear D. V lost 0 bases and J 4 bases, leaving 7 bases between the germline ends. Germline V gene data show CDR1 as LNHDA and CDR2 as SQIVND (reference sequence). The CDR3 consists of 14 residues. The CDR3 sequence: CASSIDRRNQPQHF. The DNA of the CDR3 is TGTGCCAGTAGTATAGATAGGAGAAATCAGCCCCAGCATTTT. Supplemented by reference TRBV19 and TRBJ1-5, the full variable domain reads DGGITQSPKYLFRKEGQNVTLSCEQNLNHDAMYWYRQDPGQGLRLIYYSQIVNDFQKGDIAEGYSVSREKKESFPLTVTSAQKNPTAFYLCASSIDRRNQPQHFGDGTRLSIL.

This chain links TRBV7-3 with TRBJ2-3, with TRBD2 matching 8 bases. V trimming: 4 bases; J trimming: 1 base; junction bases outside the gene matches: 7. The germline V gene has CDR1 SGHTA and CDR2 FQGTGA. The CDR3 consists of 16 residues. The CDR3 sequence: CASSSLRGGGTDTQYF. Written as DNA, the CDR3 is TGTGCCAGCAGCTCCCTCCGGGGGGGCGGCACAGATACGCAGTATTTT.

The V and J genes are TRBV30 and TRBJ2-3, with D possibly being TRBD1 (6 bases). V lost 4 bases and J 3 bases, leaving 11 bases between the germline ends. This CDR3 has 13 amino acids. CDR1 GTSNPN and CDR2 SVGIG come from the germline V gene (reference sequence). Written as DNA, the CDR3 is TGTGCCTGGATGAACAGGGTGACAGATACGCAGTATTTT. This encodes CAWMNRVTDTQYF.

This chain connects TRBV18 to TRBJ2-3; no firm D call. This CDR3 spans 16 amino acids. Trimming cost V 2 bases and J 3 bases, with 15 bases left between them. Germline lookup yields CDR1 KGHSH and CDR2 LQKENI. CDR3 bases: TGTGCCAGCTCACCAATTCGTGGCGGCGGAACAGATACGCAGTATTTT. Its translation is CASSPIRGGGTDTQYF.

The chain carries TRBV6-1 and TRBJ1-2, with a possible D match to TRBD1 (6 bases). Trimming shortened V by 2 bases and J by 5 bases, and 15 bases separated the two germline ends. The CDR3 consists of 15 residues. Germline CDR1 and CDR2: MNHNS and SASEGT. CDR3 loop: CASSESLNREYGYTF. CDR3 DNA sequence: TGTGCCAGCAGTGAATCCCTAAACAGGGAGTATGGCTACACCTTC.

This rearrangement joins TRBV12-5 to TRBJ1-1; D unresolved. Between the trimmed V and J ends, which lost 1 base and 1 base, there was a span of 4 bases. CDR3 length equals 13 residues. CDR1 and CDR2 from the germline V gene are LGHNT and FRNRAP. CDR3 loop: CASGLAGNTEAFF. CDR3 sequence (DNA): TGTGCTAGTGGTTTGGCCGGGAACACTGAAGCTTTCTTT. The full variable domain, its missing parts supplied by reference TRBV12-5 and TRBJ1-1, is DARVTQTPRHKVTEMGQEVTMRCQPILGHNTVFWYRQTMMQGLELLAYFRNRAPLDDSGMPKDRFSAEMPDATLATLKIQPSEPRDSAVYFCASGLAGNTEAFFGQGTRLTVV.

The V and J genes are TRBV6-5 and TRBJ2-2, with TRBD2 matching 8 bases. The CDR3 has 13 amino acids. Germline V gene data show CDR1 as MNHEY and CDR2 as SVGAGI. The CDR3: CPREGMGTGELFF. The CDR3, as DNA: TGTCCCCGGGAGGGGATGGGGACCGGGGAGCTGTTTTTT.

The chain couples TRBV30 to TRBJ2-7; 8 bases match TRBD1. Trimming cost V 3 bases and J 4 bases; bases outside gene matches: 8. The germline CDR1 and CDR2 sequences are GTSNPN and SVGIG (reference sequence). The CDR3 has 14 amino acids. CDR3 loop: CAWRARGPRYEQYF. For the CDR3, the DNA is TGTGCCTGGAGAGCCAGGGGGCCGAGGTACGAGCAGTACTTC.

The chain is built from TRBV5-1 and TRBJ2-3; TRBD1 matches 9 bases. CDR1 SGHRS and CDR2 YFSETQ come from the germline V gene. The CDR3 length is 20 residues. V dropped 0 bases and J dropped 3; count of bases not matched to a gene: 17. The CDR3 sequence is CASSLGKTLNRDRATDTQYF. The CDR3 DNA reads TGCGCCAGCAGCTTGGGAAAAACCCTAAACCGGGACAGGGCGACAGATACGCAGTATTTT.

The sample holds one count of this clone. V usage is TRBV12-3 or TRBV12-4 and J usage is TRBJ1-1, with no clear D. This CDR3 has 12 amino acids. Trimming took 5 bases from V and 12 from J, leaving 16 bases between them. The CDR3 nucleotides read TGTGCCAGCAGTACCGGAGGCCAAAGAACTTTCTTT. It specifies CASSTGGQRTFF.

The CDR3 region is CASSIRSGGVTDTQYF. For the CDR3, the DNA is TGTGCCAGTAGTATAAGAAGCGGGGGGGTAACAGATACGCAGTATTTT. The genes are TRBV19 and TRBJ2-3, with TRBD2 identical over 10 bases. The CDR3 runs to 16 residues. The J segment lost 3 bases and the V segment lost 2 bases, leaving 5 bases of the junction unmatched. CDR1 LNHDA and CDR2 SQIVND come from the germline V gene (reference sequence).

This chain joins TRBV6-5 and TRBJ1-2; 7 bases map to TRBD1. The V and J ends lost 7 bases and 6 bases, in that order; junction bases with no gene match: 11. This CDR3 contains 14 residues. Germline V lookup: CDR1 MNHEY, CDR2 SVGAGI. The CDR3 nucleotides read TGTGCCAGCACGTCCCCGGGACAGTCGAATGGCTACACCTTC. Translated, it gives CASTSPGQSNGYTF.

V usage is TRBV28 and J usage is TRBJ1-2; D not resolved. The CDR3 has 14 amino acids. Deletions cut 7 bases from V and 4 bases from J, with 16 bases between. CDR1 and CDR2 (germline): MDHEN, SYDVKM. The CDR3 bases are TGTGCCAGCACTCTCGGAGGCAGAGTCTATGGCTACACCTTC. Amino acids: CASTLGGRVYGYTF.

This clone was detected once. The V gene is TRBV19, the J gene TRBJ2-7, with D tentatively TRBD1 (6 bases). The CDR3 runs 15 residues. Between the trimmed V and J ends, which lost 6 bases and 5 bases, there was a span of 20 bases. Germline V gives CDR1 LNHDA, CDR2 SQIVND (reference sequence). CDR3 region: CASRPRGLDGNEQYF. CDR3 DNA: TGTGCCAGTAGACCCAGGGGCCTAGATGGAAACGAGCAGTACTTC.